This T cell receptor (beta chain) was found in a study of T cell responses to AZD1222 COVID-19 vaccine. There are 12 residues in the CDR3. Trimming shortened V by 4 bases and J by 1 base, and 4 bases separated the two germline ends. Germline CDR1 ENHRY, CDR2 SYGVKD. For this clone: What it binds is not known.

General study findings and limits: Donor demographics were predominantly white British with a female majority; clonal diversity may be underestimated. Only after the peak T cell response were repertoires sampled.

The repertoire was sequenced with immunoSEQ multiplex PCR; TCRdb's copy has only in-frame clones and lacks some. The sample shows around 110,000 clones, about 88% of them seen only once. V usage is TRBV10-3 and J usage is TRBJ1-1, with D unclear. This specimen was peripheral blood, taken on day 0 of AZD1222 vaccination. The origin of this receptor is an adult in good health. This CDR3 reads CAISASNTEAFF. The CDR3 DNA sequence: TGTGCCATCAGTGCTTCGAACACTGAAGCTTTCTTT.